One and the same sample provided the 27 T cell receptor beta chains below, sequenced in a study of CD8+ T cells in alopecia areata. Isolated RNA was reverse transcribed into cDNA used as the sequencing template. Clones were sequenced by immunoSEQ multiplex PCR, and TCRdb holds only the in-frame ones, with some missing. The table shows more than 100,000 clones, with around 53% occurring only once. The treatment here: oral pan-JAK inhibitor, 5-10 mg twice daily. Specimen: CD4+ T cells sorted from blood, collected at week 4, from a patient treated with tofacitinib. The receptors were sampled from a human donor with alopecia areata.

This clone was counted a few times. The V call is TRBV2, the J call TRBJ2-2; D may be TRBD1 (6 bases). The V end lost 4 bases, the J end lost 1 base, and 10 bases lay between the germline ends. This CDR3 comprises 15 residues. CDR1 SNHLY and CDR2 FYNNEI come from the germline V gene. CDR3 nucleotides: TGTGCCAGCAGTGGTCAACAGGGGAACACCGGGGAGCTGTTTTTT. Residues: CASSGQQGNTGELFF.

The chain has TRBV15 and TRBJ1-2, with a possible D match to TRBD1 (6 bases). V was cut by 3 bases and J by 1 base, with 12 bases left in between. The CDR3 contains 15 residues. Germline V gene sequence: CDR1 LNHNV, CDR2 YYDKDF (reference sequence). The chain's CDR3 is CATSRGRTVNYGYTF. Written as DNA, the CDR3 is TGTGCCACCAGCAGGGGACGGACAGTTAACTATGGCTACACCTTC.

The J gene is TRBJ1-2, the V gene TRBV29-1; 10 bases are shared with TRBD1. Trimming took 7 bases from V and 4 from J; bases not matched to a gene: 9. Germline CDR1 SQVTM, CDR2 ANQGSEA. CDR3 size: 14 residues. The CDR3 sequence is CSAGQGDLSYGYTF. DNA of the CDR3: TGCAGCGCAGGACAGGGGGACCTCTCCTATGGCTACACCTTC.

The sample holds a few counts of this clone. The V gene is TRBV7-2, the J gene TRBJ2-1, with D unresolved. Germline V CDR1 and CDR2: SGHTA, FQGNSA. The CDR3 covers 15 residues. V gave up 1 base and J gave up 0 bases, with 7 bases separating them. CDR3 in amino acids: CASSLDYSSYNEQFF. Written as DNA, the CDR3 is TGTGCCAGCAGCTTAGACTATAGCTCCTACAATGAGCAGTTCTTC.

With regard to this clone: An end of the junction differs from the germline gene, which may be a read error. The chain combines TRBV4-1 with TRBJ1-5; maybe TRBD1 (6 bases). The CDR3 loop spans 15 amino acids. Germline V CDR1 and CDR2: MGHRA, YSYEKL. The CDR3 DNA reads as TGCGCCAGCAGTCAAGAACAGGGAGTCGGTCAGCCCCAGCATTTT. As protein: CASSQEQGVGQPQHF.

The chain joins TRBV10-3 to TRBJ1-5; D remains unclear. CDR1 ENHRY and CDR2 SYGVKD come from the germline V gene. V was cut by 0 bases and J by 7 bases, with 1 base left in between. This CDR3 is 11 amino acids long. The CDR3 here is CAISESQPQHF. The CDR3 DNA follows: TGTGCCATCAGTGAGTCACAGCCCCAGCATTTT.

The chain has TRBV29-1 and TRBJ1-1, with D maybe TRBD1 (5 bases). Germline V gene data show CDR1 as SQVTM and CDR2 as ANQGSEA. The CDR3 has 15 residues. V lost 4 bases and J lost 4, with 19 bases in between. CDR3 in DNA: TGCAGCGTTGGCGGTTGGGAAGGGGTCGGCACTGAAGCTTTCTTT. Encoded protein: CSVGGWEGVGTEAFF.

Ten or more counts support this clone. CDR3 sequence (DNA): TGTGCCAGCAGCTTAGTCCAGGGTGGCGAAAAACTGTTTTTT. This gives the protein CASSLVQGGEKLFF. V and J are TRBV7-9 and TRBJ1-4; TRBD1 is a possible D gene (5 bases). CDR1 SEHNR and CDR2 FQNEAQ come from the germline V gene (reference sequence). Deletions cut 1 base from V and 8 bases from J, with 11 bases between. The CDR3 consists of 14 residues.

The chain employs TRBV2 and TRBJ2-3; D is possibly TRBD1 or TRBD2 (6 bases each). The CDR3 consists of 14 residues. Per the germline V gene, CDR1 is SNHLY and CDR2 is FYNNEI. V was pared by 1 base and J by 5 bases, with 10 bases between. The CDR3 region has the DNA TGTGCCAGCAGTGAAGGGGGGGCCAAAGATACGCAGTATTTT. This sequence encodes CASSEGGAKDTQYF.

V gene TRBV29-1 combines with J gene TRBJ2-7; 8 bases are a match to TRBD2. Germline V CDR1 and CDR2: SQVTM, ANQGSEA. V lost 2 bases, J lost 3 bases, and 12 bases stayed unmatched. The CDR3 consists of 16 residues. CDR3 residues: CSVELGFSGNFYEQYF. The DNA of the CDR3 is TGCAGCGTTGAACTCGGGTTTAGCGGGAACTTCTACGAGCAGTACTTC.

This clone was seen more than once but under ten times. CDR3 sequence reads: CASSLYRGEQPFYEQYF. For the CDR3, the DNA is TGTGCCAGTAGTCTCTACCGGGGAGAGCAGCCCTTCTACGAGCAGTACTTC. V gene TRBV19 combines with J gene TRBJ2-7, with D maybe TRBD2 (5 bases). V lost 5 bases and J 3 bases, leaving 23 bases between the germline ends. The CDR3 is 17 amino acids. The germline CDR1 and CDR2 sequences are LNHDA and SQIVND (reference sequence).

DNA for the CDR3: TGTGCCAGCAGCTCCTACAGGGGTGTGGCTGAAGCTTTCTTT. Amino acid sequence: CASSSYRGVAEAFF. The chain joins TRBV7-9 to TRBJ1-1, with 7 positions matching TRBD1. The CDR3 runs 14 residues. Trimming cost V 4 bases and J 6 bases; bases outside gene matches: 8. Germline CDR1 and CDR2: SEHNR and FQNEAQ (reference sequence).

There are a few counts of this clone. The genes are TRBV29-1 and TRBJ2-3; no clear D. Germline V gene data show CDR1 as SQVTM and CDR2 as ANQGSEA. V lost 7 bases to trimming and J lost 10 bases, with 12 bases between them. This CDR3 has 10 amino acids. For the CDR3, the DNA is TGCAGCGCTGATACAGTAGCGCAGTATTTT. It translates to CSADTVAQYF.

This chain uses TRBV19 with TRBJ2-1; possible D gene TRBD1, 5 bases. V was trimmed by 5 bases and J by 0 bases, leaving 14 bases between them. The CDR3 runs to 16 residues. Germline CDR1 is LNHDA and CDR2 is SQIVND (reference sequence). The CDR3 DNA follows: TGTGCCAGTAGTTCAAGACAGTTGAGCTCCTACAATGAGCAGTTCTTC. It yields the protein CASSSRQLSSYNEQFF.

A few counts support this clone. J is TRBJ2-5 and V is TRBV29-1; D is perhaps TRBD2 (6 bases). The length of the CDR3 is 14 residues. Germline lookup yields CDR1 SQVTM and CDR2 ANQGSEA. Trimming stripped 4 bases from V and 5 bases from J, with 17 bases between. The CDR3 is CSVARRETGETQYF. The CDR3 nucleotides read TGCAGCGTTGCAAGGAGGGAAACCGGGGAGACCCAGTACTTC.

In this sample, this clone turned up a few times. This chain's CDR3 is CSVVLSREPETQYF. In DNA form, the CDR3 reads TGCAGCGTTGTTTTATCCCGAGAACCAGAGACCCAGTACTTC. The rearrangement uses TRBV29-1 and TRBJ2-5; D is unclear. In germline, CDR1 is SQVTM, CDR2 ANQGSEA. V dropped 4 bases and J dropped 4 bases, with 16 bases sitting between them. The CDR3 covers 14 residues.

This clone was observed many times. J is TRBJ1-4 and V is TRBV5-6; the D is unclear. The CDR3 spans 12 residues. With 4 bases removed from V and 2 bases from J, the gap between germline ends came to 3 bases. Germline CDR1 SGHDT, CDR2 YYEEEE. CDR3 nucleotides: TGTGCCAGCAGCAGGACTAATGAAAAACTGTTTTTT. Translating gives CASSRTNEKLFF.

The V gene is TRBV30, the J gene TRBJ1-1; D not certain. The CDR3 is 13 residues long. Germline-derived CDR1 and CDR2 are GTSNPN and SVGIG (reference sequence). The V gene lost 5 bases and the J gene lost 6 bases, with 16 bases spanning the gap. This chain's CDR3 is CAWVRGEWAEAFF. In DNA form, the CDR3 reads TGTGCCTGGGTCCGGGGAGAATGGGCTGAAGCTTTCTTT. Filled out from reference TRBV30 and TRBJ1-1, the complete variable domain reads SQTIHQWPATLVQPVGSPLSLECTVEGTSNPNLYWYRQAAGRGLQLLFYSVGIGQISSEVPQNLSASRPQDRQFILSSKKLLLSDSGFYLCAWVRGEWAEAFFGQGTRLTVV.

This clone has just a few counts. The rearrangement links TRBV30 to TRBJ2-6, with 8 bases that match TRBD1. Germline lookup yields CDR1 GTSNPN and CDR2 SVGIG (reference sequence). The CDR3 spans 16 residues. Unmatched junction bases numbered 5, after V lost 3 bases and J lost 1 base. In DNA, the CDR3 is TGTGCCTGGAGGGACAGGGATTTATCTGGGGCCAACGTCCTGACTTTC. This encodes CAWRDRDLSGANVLTF.

CDR3 DNA: TGTGCCAGCAGTGCCCCCGGGGGCGGGGGATCCACCCCCTACGAGCAGTACTTC. It is translated as CASSAPGGGGSTPYEQYF. The V call is TRBV6-1, the J call TRBJ2-5; perhaps TRBD2 as D (7 bases). Gene TRBJ2-7 matches the end of the DNA better, so the J call may be wrong. Germline CDR1 is MNHNS and CDR2 is SASEGT. The CDR3 runs to 18 residues.

The chain uses TRBV14 and TRBJ2-3; D is ambiguous. The ends were cut back, 3 bases at V and 1 base at J, with 11 bases in the middle. The CDR3 sequence is 15 residues long. In germline, CDR1 is SGHDN, CDR2 FVKESK. This chain's CDR3 is CASSQGIPGTDTQYF. Written as DNA, the CDR3 is TGTGCCAGCAGCCAGGGGATACCTGGCACAGATACGCAGTATTTT.

The chain is built from TRBV7-8 and TRBJ2-7; 7 nucleotides line up with TRBD1. The length of the CDR3 is 13 residues. The J segment lost 5 bases and the V segment lost 1 base, leaving 2 bases of the junction unmatched. The germline V gene encodes CDR1 SGHVS and CDR2 FQNEAQ. DNA of the CDR3: TGTGCCAGCAGCTTAGTTACAGGGGACGAGCAGTACTTC. Residues: CASSLVTGDEQYF.

This sequence joins TRBV29-1 and TRBJ1-1, with no clear D. The CDR3 covers 13 residues. The V gene lost 1 base and the J gene lost 6 bases, with 12 bases spanning the gap. The germline V gene encodes CDR1 SQVTM and CDR2 ANQGSEA. In DNA, the CDR3 is TGCAGCGTTGAAGTATATGCAGTGGCTGAAGCTTTCTTT. As protein: CSVEVYAVAEAFF.

The chain links TRBV6-5 to TRBJ1-5; D uncertain. CDR1 and CDR2 from the germline V gene are MNHEY and SVGAGI. The length of the CDR3 is 14 residues. V lost 5 bases to trimming and J lost 6 bases, with 14 bases between them. The CDR3 DNA reads as TGTGCCAGCAGTGAACGCGAAGCGGGTCAGCCCCAGCATTTT. Its protein product is CASSEREAGQPQHF.

The V gene is TRBV7-9, the J gene TRBJ2-7; 7 positions agree with TRBD2. V shed 3 bases, J shed 5 bases, and the junction held 10 bases outside the gene matches. The germline CDR1 and CDR2 sequences are SEHNR and FQNEAQ (reference sequence). The CDR3 sequence is 15 residues long. This CDR3 is CASSLTFAGVNEQYF. The CDR3 bases are TGTGCCAGCAGCTTGACTTTCGCGGGAGTTAACGAGCAGTACTTC.

The chain combines TRBV18 with TRBJ1-1; 9 nucleotides agree with TRBD1. The junction had 6 bases not matched to a gene; V was cut back by 3 bases and J by 1 base. The CDR3 consists of 16 residues. CDR1 and CDR2 (germline): KGHSH, LQKENI. The CDR3 loop reads CASSPRTGQGNTEAFF. The CDR3 DNA reads as TGTGCCAGCTCACCTCGAACGGGACAGGGGAACACTGAAGCTTTCTTT.

The J gene is TRBJ2-2, the V gene TRBV11-2; no reliable D call. The CDR3 is 14 amino acids. Germline CDR1 SGHAT, CDR2 FQNNGV. V was shortened by 4 bases and J by 0 bases, with 6 bases between the two germline ends. The CDR3 reads CASSSDANTGELFF. CDR3 DNA: TGTGCCAGCAGCTCCGACGCGAACACCGGGGAGCTGTTTTTT.